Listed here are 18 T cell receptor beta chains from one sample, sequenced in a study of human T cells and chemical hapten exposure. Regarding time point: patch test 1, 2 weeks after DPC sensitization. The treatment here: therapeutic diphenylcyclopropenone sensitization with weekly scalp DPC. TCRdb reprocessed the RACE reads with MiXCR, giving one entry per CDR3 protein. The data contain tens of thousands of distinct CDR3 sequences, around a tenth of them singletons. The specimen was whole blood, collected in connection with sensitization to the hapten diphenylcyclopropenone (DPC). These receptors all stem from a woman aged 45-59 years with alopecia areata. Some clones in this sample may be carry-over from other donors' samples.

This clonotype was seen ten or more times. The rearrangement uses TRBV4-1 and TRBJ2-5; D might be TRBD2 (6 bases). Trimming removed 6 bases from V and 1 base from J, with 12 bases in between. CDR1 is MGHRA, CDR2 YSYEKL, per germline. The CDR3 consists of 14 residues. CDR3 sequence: CASSLASVQETQYF. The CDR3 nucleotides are TGCGCCAGCAGTTTAGCTAGCGTCCAAGAGACCCAGTACTTC.

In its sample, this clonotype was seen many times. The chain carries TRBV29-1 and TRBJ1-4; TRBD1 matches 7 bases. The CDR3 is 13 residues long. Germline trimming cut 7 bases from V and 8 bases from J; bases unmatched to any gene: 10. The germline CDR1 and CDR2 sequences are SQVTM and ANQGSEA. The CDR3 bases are TGCAGCGCCGGGGGGACAGCAACAGAAAAACTGTTTTTT. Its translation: CSAGGTATEKLFF.

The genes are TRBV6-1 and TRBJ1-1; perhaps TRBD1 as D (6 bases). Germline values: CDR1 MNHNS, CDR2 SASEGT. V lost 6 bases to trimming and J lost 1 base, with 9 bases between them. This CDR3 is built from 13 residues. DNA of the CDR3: TGTGCCAGCAGACGACAGGCGAACACTGAAGCTTTCTTT. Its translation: CASRRQANTEAFF.

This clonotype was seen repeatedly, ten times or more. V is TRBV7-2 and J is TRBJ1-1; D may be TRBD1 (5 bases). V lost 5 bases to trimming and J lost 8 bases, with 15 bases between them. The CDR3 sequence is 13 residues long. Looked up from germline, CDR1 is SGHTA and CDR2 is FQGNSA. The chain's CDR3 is CASSPGTVREAFF. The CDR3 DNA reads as TGTGCCAGCAGCCCGGGGACGGTAAGAGAAGCTTTCTTT.

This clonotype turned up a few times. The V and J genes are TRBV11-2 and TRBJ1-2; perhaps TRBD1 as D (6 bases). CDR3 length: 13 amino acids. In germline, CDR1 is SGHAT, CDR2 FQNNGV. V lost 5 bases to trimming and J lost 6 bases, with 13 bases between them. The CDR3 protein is CASSDTGTHGYTF. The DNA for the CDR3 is TGTGCCAGCAGCGATACAGGGACCCATGGCTACACCTTC. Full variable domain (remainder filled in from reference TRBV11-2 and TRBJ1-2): EAGVAQSPRYKIIEKRQSVAFWCNPISGHATLYWYQQILGQGPKLLIQFQNNGVVDDSQLPKDRFSAERLKGVDSTLKIQPAKLEDSAVYLCASSDTGTHGYTFGSGTRLTVV.

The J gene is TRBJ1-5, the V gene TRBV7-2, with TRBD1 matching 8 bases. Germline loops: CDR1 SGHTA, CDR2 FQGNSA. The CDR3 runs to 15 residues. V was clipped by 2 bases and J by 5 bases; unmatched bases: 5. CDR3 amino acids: CASSLRTGSDQPQHF. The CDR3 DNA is TGTGCCAGCAGCTTAAGGACAGGGAGTGATCAGCCCCAGCATTTT.

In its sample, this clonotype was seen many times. CDR3: CASRRGMRLANYGYTF. For the CDR3, the DNA is TGCGCCAGCAGAAGAGGCATGAGGTTAGCTAACTATGGCTACACCTTC. This sequence joins TRBV10-1 and TRBJ1-2, with unresolved D. V was trimmed by 6 bases and J by 0 bases, leaving 17 bases between them. Germline values: CDR1 WNHNN, CDR2 SYGVQD (reference sequence). CDR3 length: 16 amino acids.

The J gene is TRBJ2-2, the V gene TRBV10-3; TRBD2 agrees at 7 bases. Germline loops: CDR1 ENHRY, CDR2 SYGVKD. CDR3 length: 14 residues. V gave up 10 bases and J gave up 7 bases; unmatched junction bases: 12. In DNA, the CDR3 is TGTGCCACCGGAGGCGGGAGCCAAGGCGGGGAGCTGTTTTTT. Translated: CATGGGSQGGELFF.

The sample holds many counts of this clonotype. The CDR3 DNA follows: TGTGCCAGCAGCTCACGACTAGCCGGTGATACGCAGTATTTT. Its protein product is CASSSRLAGDTQYF. The rearrangement links TRBV5-5 to TRBJ2-3; 7 bases map to TRBD2. The CDR3 is 14 residues long. Germline loops: CDR1 SGHKS, CDR2 YYEKEE (reference sequence). V lost 3 bases, J lost 6 bases, and 7 bases stayed unmatched.

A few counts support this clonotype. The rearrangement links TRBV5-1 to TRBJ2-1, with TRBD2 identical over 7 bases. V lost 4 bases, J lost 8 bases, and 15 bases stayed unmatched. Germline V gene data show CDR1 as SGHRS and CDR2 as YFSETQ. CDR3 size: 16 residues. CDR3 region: CASSPPSGSMADEQFF. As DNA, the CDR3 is TGCGCCAGCAGCCCGCCTAGCGGAAGTATGGCTGATGAGCAGTTCTTC.

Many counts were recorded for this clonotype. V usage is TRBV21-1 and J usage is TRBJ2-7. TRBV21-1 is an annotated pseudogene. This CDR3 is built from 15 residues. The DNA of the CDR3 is TGTGCCAGCAGCAGTATAGATAAAACCGCCTACGAGCAGTACTTC. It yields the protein CASSSIDKTAYEQYF.

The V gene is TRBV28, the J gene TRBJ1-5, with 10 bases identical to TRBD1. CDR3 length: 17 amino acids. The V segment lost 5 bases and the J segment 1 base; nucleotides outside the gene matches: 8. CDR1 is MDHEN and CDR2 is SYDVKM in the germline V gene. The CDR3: CASSKRQGAGSNQPQHF. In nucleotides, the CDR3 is TGTGCCAGCAGTAAACGACAGGGGGCAGGAAGCAATCAGCCCCAGCATTTT.

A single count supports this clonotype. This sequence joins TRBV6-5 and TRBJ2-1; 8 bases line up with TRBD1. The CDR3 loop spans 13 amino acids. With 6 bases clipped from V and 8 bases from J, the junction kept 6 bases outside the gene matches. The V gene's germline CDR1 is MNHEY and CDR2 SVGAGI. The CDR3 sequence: CASRPQGVDEQFF. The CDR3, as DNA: TGTGCCAGCAGACCACAGGGGGTCGATGAGCAGTTCTTC.

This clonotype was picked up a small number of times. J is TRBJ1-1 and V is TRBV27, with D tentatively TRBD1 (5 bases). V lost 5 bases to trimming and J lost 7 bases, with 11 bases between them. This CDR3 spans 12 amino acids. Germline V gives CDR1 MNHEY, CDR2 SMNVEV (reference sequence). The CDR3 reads CASSHQGIEAFF. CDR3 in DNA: TGTGCCAGCAGTCATCAGGGAATTGAAGCTTTCTTT.

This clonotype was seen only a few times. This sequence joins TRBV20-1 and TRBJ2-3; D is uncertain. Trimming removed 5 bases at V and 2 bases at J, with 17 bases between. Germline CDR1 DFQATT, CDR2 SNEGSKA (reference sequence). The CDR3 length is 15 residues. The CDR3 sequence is CSAPRPDGPTDTQYF. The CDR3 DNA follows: TGCAGTGCTCCCCGACCGGACGGACCCACAGATACGCAGTATTTT.

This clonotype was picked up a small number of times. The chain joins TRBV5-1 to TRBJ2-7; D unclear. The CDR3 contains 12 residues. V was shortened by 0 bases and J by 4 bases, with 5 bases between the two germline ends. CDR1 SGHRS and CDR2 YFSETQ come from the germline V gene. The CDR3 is CASSLDGYEQYF. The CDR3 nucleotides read TGCGCCAGCAGCTTGGACGGGTACGAGCAGTACTTC.

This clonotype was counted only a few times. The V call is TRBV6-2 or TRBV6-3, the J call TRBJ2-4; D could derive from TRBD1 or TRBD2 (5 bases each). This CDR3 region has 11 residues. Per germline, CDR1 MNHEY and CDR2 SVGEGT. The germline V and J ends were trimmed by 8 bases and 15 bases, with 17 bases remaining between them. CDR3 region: CASSGPPVWYF. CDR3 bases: TGTGCCAGCTCGGGACCGCCTGTCTGGTACTTC.

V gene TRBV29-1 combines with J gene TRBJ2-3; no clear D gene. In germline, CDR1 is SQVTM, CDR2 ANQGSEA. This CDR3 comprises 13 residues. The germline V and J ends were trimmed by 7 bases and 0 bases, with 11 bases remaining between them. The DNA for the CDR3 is TGCAGCGCAGCCCGTACTAGCACAGATACGCAGTATTTT. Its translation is CSAARTSTDTQYF.